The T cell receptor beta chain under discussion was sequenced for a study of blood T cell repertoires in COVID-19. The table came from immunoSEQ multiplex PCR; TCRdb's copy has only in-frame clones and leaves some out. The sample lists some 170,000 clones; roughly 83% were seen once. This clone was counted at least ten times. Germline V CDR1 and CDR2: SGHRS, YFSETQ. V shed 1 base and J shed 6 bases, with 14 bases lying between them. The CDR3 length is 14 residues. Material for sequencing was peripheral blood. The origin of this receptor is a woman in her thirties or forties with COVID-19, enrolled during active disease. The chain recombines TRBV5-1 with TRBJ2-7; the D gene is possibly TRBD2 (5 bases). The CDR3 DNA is TGCGCCAGCAGCTTGCTAGCTGCTGCTGGCGAGCAGTACTTC. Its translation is CASSLLAAAGEQYF. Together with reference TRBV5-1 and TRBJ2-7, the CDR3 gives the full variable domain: KAGVTQTPRYLIKTRGQQVTLSCSPISGHRSVSWYQQTPGQGLQFLFEYFSETQRNKGNFPGRFSGRQFSNSRSEMNVSTLELGDSALYLCASSLLAAAGEQYFGPGTRLTVT.